A selection of T cell receptor beta chains follows, all from one sample in a study of T cells in localized non-small cell lung cancer. Measured with immunoSEQ multiplex PCR; TCRdb has only the in-frame clones, and not every one. The sample consists of under 3,500 clones, 20% to 25% of them appearing once. Sequenced here: lung tumor tissue, sampled before any cancer treatment. Receptors originate from a woman aged 40-69 years with stage I lung adenocarcinoma. The CDR3 runs from the conserved cysteine through the conserved F or W. Each record gives: J gene, V gene, clone size, D gene, CDR3 DNA, CDR3 protein. A D gene is named only where the DNA matches it firmly. Clone size is shown for a subset of rows, as once, few, many or a class of expanded clone.

J gene: TRBJ1-4
V gene: TRBV6-8
clone size: few
D gene: .
CDR3 DNA: TGTGCCAGCACAAGGGCGGCGGATGAAAAACTGTTTTTT
CDR3 protein: CASTRAADEKLFF

J gene: TRBJ1-1
V gene: TRBV5-1
clone size: .
D gene: TRBD1
CDR3 DNA: TGCGCCAGCAGCTTGGATGGACAGGGGGCTGAAGCTTTCTTT
CDR3 protein: CASSLDGQGAEAFF

J gene: TRBJ2-2
V gene: TRBV6-8
clone size: few
D gene: .
CDR3 DNA: TGTGCCAGCAGTTACTCGGCAGGGAACACCGGGGAGCTGTTTTTT
CDR3 protein: CASSYSAGNTGELFF

J gene: TRBJ2-7
V gene: TRBV11-1
clone size: few
D gene: TRBD2
CDR3 DNA: TGTGCCAGCAGCCCTAGCGGGGGCCTGTACGAGCAGTACTTC
CDR3 protein: CASSPSGGLYEQYF

J gene: TRBJ1-3
V gene: TRBV6-8
clone size: .
D gene: .
CDR3 DNA: TGTGCCAGCAGTCCAGGGGTTCGCCCGAGGGCTGGAAACACCATATATTTT
CDR3 protein: CASSPGVRPRAGNTIYF

J gene: TRBJ2-2
V gene: TRBV6-8
clone size: medium-sized
D gene: .
CDR3 DNA: TGTGCCAGCAGTTCTTCTCTTGGGACTCCCCTTACCGGGGAGCTGTTTTTT
CDR3 protein: CASSSSLGTPLTGELFF

J gene: TRBJ2-1
V gene: TRBV6-8
clone size: few
D gene: TRBD2
CDR3 DNA: TGTGCCATCACGGCTAGCGGGGGGAACAATGAGCAGTTCTTC
CDR3 protein: CAITASGGNNEQFF

J gene: TRBJ2-5
V gene: TRBV11-3
clone size: .
D gene: .
CDR3 DNA: TGTGCCAGCAGCTTAAGGGGGGGTACGGAGACCCAGTACTTC
CDR3 protein: CASSLRGGTETQYF

J gene: TRBJ2-2
V gene: TRBV6-8
clone size: medium-sized
D gene: .
CDR3 DNA: TGTGCCAGCCATCCCGTGAACACCGGGGAGCTGTTTTTT
CDR3 protein: CASHPVNTGELFF

J gene: TRBJ1-3
V gene: TRBV11-3
clone size: medium-sized
D gene: .
CDR3 DNA: TGTGCCAGCAGCTTACAGGGTACTTACTCTGGAAACACCATATATTTT
CDR3 protein: CASSLQGTYSGNTIYF

J gene: TRBJ1-3
V gene: TRBV25-1
clone size: .
D gene: .
CDR3 DNA: TGTGCCAGCAGTGAACTGGGGGGGGCGTACTCTGGAAACACCATATATTTT
CDR3 protein: CASSELGGAYSGNTIYF

J gene: TRBJ2-1
V gene: TRBV11-3
clone size: .
D gene: TRBD2
CDR3 DNA: TGTGCCAGCAGCATTAGCGGGGGCGCCTACAATGAGCAGTTCTTC
CDR3 protein: CASSISGGAYNEQFF

J gene: TRBJ2-3
V gene: TRBV5-1
clone size: few
D gene: TRBD2
CDR3 DNA: TGCGCCAGCAGCTTGGAAGCGGGGGTACTCACAGATACGCAGTATTTT
CDR3 protein: CASSLEAGVLTDTQYF

J gene: TRBJ2-5
V gene: TRBV19
clone size: .
D gene: .
CDR3 DNA: TGTGCCAGTAGTACCGCGAGAGAGACCCAGTACTTC
CDR3 protein: CASSTARETQYF

J gene: TRBJ1-1
V gene: TRBV4-1
clone size: medium-sized
D gene: .
CDR3 DNA: TGCGCCAGCAGCCTATTCGAAAATGCACGCAAGAACACTGAAGCTTTCTTT
CDR3 protein: CASSLFENARKNTEAFF

J gene: TRBJ1-2
V gene: TRBV6-8
clone size: .
D gene: .
CDR3 DNA: TGTGCCATCACCCGGGAGCCGCCGTATGGCTACACCTTC
CDR3 protein: CAITREPPYGYTF

J gene: TRBJ2-3
V gene: TRBV11-3
clone size: .
D gene: .
CDR3 DNA: TGTGCCAGCAGCTTAGGCCCCTCGGCAGGGGTGGGCACAGATACGCAGTATTTT
CDR3 protein: CASSLGPSAGVGTDTQYF

J gene: TRBJ2-7
V gene: TRBV19
clone size: .
D gene: TRBD1
CDR3 DNA: TGTGCCAGTAGTATATTCGAGGACAGGGGGTTTTTCGAGCAGTACTTC
CDR3 protein: CASSIFEDRGFFEQYF

J gene: TRBJ2-5
V gene: TRBV30
clone size: few
D gene: .
CDR3 DNA: TGTGCCTGGAGTAAAGGATCTGGCGAGACCCAGTACTTC
CDR3 protein: CAWSKGSGETQYF

J gene: TRBJ2-1
V gene: TRBV30
clone size: few
D gene: TRBD2
CDR3 DNA: TGTGCCTGGTCTCTAGCGGGGGGAGCGAATGAGCAGTTCTTC
CDR3 protein: CAWSLAGGANEQFF

J gene: TRBJ2-2
V gene: TRBV9
clone size: few
D gene: TRBD2
CDR3 DNA: TGTGCCAGCAGGTTACTAGCGGGGGGTCTCCTATCGAACACCGGGGAGCTGTTTTTT
CDR3 protein: CASRLLAGGLLSNTGELFF

J gene: TRBJ1-1
V gene: TRBV19
clone size: .
D gene: .
CDR3 DNA: TGTGCCAGTAGTATCAGTTTCACCGCCGTGGGCCCTGAAGCTTTCTTT
CDR3 protein: CASSISFTAVGPEAFF

J gene: TRBJ1-1
V gene: TRBV11-3
clone size: few
D gene: TRBD1
CDR3 DNA: TGTGCCAGCAGCTCGAGGACAGGCGGGGGCACTGAAGCTTTCTTT
CDR3 protein: CASSSRTGGGTEAFF

J gene: TRBJ2-3
V gene: TRBV11-3
clone size: medium-sized
D gene: TRBD2
CDR3 DNA: TGTGCCAGCAGCAGAGGGACTAGCGGGGGGTTCACAGATACGCAGTATTTT
CDR3 protein: CASSRGTSGGFTDTQYF

J gene: TRBJ2-1
V gene: TRBV29-1
clone size: .
D gene: .
CDR3 DNA: TGCAGCGTTGAAGGGGGCACGGAAGACAATGAGCAGTTCTTC
CDR3 protein: CSVEGGTEDNEQFF

J gene: TRBJ2-1
V gene: TRBV10-3
clone size: .
D gene: TRBD1
CDR3 DNA: TGTGCCATCAGTGAGTTGACAGGGGGATCCTACAATGAGCAGTTCTTC
CDR3 protein: CAISELTGGSYNEQFF

J gene: TRBJ1-3
V gene: TRBV11-3
clone size: few
D gene: TRBD1
CDR3 DNA: TGTGCCAGCAGCCCCCAGGGGGGCAGAAACACCATATATTTT
CDR3 protein: CASSPQGGRNTIYF

J gene: TRBJ2-5
V gene: TRBV11-3
clone size: few
D gene: .
CDR3 DNA: TGTGCCAGCAGCTTAGATACGGTGGAAGAGACCCAGTACTTC
CDR3 protein: CASSLDTVEETQYF

J gene: TRBJ1-5
V gene: TRBV11-3
clone size: few
D gene: .
CDR3 DNA: TGTGCCAGCAGCTTGGACTGGGGGGTCGATCAGCCCCAGCATTTT
CDR3 protein: CASSLDWGVDQPQHF

J gene: TRBJ1-4
V gene: TRBV29-1
clone size: once
D gene: .
CDR3 DNA: TGCAGCGTCGGCTCGGGGGGTGAAAAACTGTTTTTT
CDR3 protein: CSVGSGGEKLFF